These T cell receptor beta chains were read from a single sample in a study of shared clonotypes between healthy human individuals. Measured with immunoSEQ multiplex PCR; TCRdb has only the in-frame clones, and not every one. The sample yields some 2,000,000 clones, 95% seen once. The specimen sequenced was naive CD4+ T cells sorted from blood. The receptors were gathered from a man aged 18-30 years in good health. Each CDR3 is given with its conserved first and last residue. A D gene is named only where the DNA matches it firmly. Clone size is given for some rows only: seen once, a few or many times, or a class if the clone is expanded.

abundance,v_gene,d_gene,j_gene,CDR3aa,CDR3nt
NA,TRBV7-2,TRBD1,TRBJ2-7,CASRSNRDSYEQYF,TGTGCCAGCAGATCCAACCGGGACAGCTACGAGCAGTACTTC
NA,TRBV6-5,TRBD1,TRBJ1-1,CASSLTTGGGNTEAFF,TGTGCCAGCAGTTTAACGACAGGGGGCGGGAACACTGAAGCTTTCTTT
NA,TRBV5-1,TRBD1,TRBJ2-1,CASRSGTGGLNEQFF,TGCGCCAGCAGGTCTGGGACAGGGGGCCTCAATGAGCAGTTCTTC
once,TRBV5-1,TRBD1,TRBJ1-3,CASSSSTGLSGNTIYF,TGCGCCAGCAGCTCCTCGACAGGGCTCTCTGGAAACACCATATATTTT
NA,TRBV5-5,TRBD1,TRBJ2-7,CASSLEKTGPYEQYF,TGTGCCAGCAGCTTGGAGAAGACAGGGCCCTACGAGCAGTACTTC
NA,TRBV9,NA,TRBJ2-4,CASSGDILAKNIQYF,TGTGCCAGCAGCGGGGACATTTTAGCCAAAAACATTCAGTACTTC
NA,TRBV10-3,TRBD1,TRBJ1-1,CAISPQGGSNTEAFF,TGTGCCATCAGCCCCCAGGGGGGCTCTAACACTGAAGCTTTCTTT
NA,TRBV30,NA,TRBJ1-2,CAWIPGLNYGYTF,TGTGCCTGGATCCCAGGTCTTAACTATGGCTACACCTTC
NA,TRBV28,NA,TRBJ1-4,CAIRGRPGEKLFF,TGTGCCATTAGGGGAAGACCAGGGGAAAAACTGTTTTTT
NA,TRBV7-9,NA,TRBJ1-1,CASSPQGINFPAEAFF,TGTGCCAGCAGCCCGCAGGGAATAAATTTTCCTGCTGAAGCTTTCTTT
NA,TRBV2,TRBD1,TRBJ2-7,CASSRQGANYEQYF,TGTGCCAGCAGCAGACAGGGGGCGAACTACGAGCAGTACTTC
once,TRBV27,NA,TRBJ1-1,CASSPSGYTEAFF,TGTGCCAGCAGCCCCAGTGGATACACTGAAGCTTTCTTT
NA,TRBV7-9,NA,TRBJ1-5,CASSEGYSNQPQHF,TGTGCCAGCAGTGAAGGATATAGCAATCAGCCCCAGCATTTT
NA,TRBV1,NA,TRBJ2-7,CTSSRTGGDYEQYF,TGCACCAGCAGCCGTACGGGGGGAGACTACGAGCAGTACTTC
once,TRBV19,NA,TRBJ1-2,CASSIPQVGGYTF,TGTGCCAGTAGTATCCCTCAAGTAGGGGGCTACACCTTC
NA,TRBV4-2,NA,TRBJ1-2,CASSQDLAGANYGYTF,TGTGCCAGCAGCCAAGATCTCGCCGGAGCTAACTATGGCTACACCTTC
NA,TRBV27,NA,TRBJ2-3,CASSLQGVGTDTQYF,TGTGCCAGCAGTTTACAGGGAGTAGGCACAGATACGCAGTATTTT
NA,TRBV5-4,TRBD1,TRBJ1-1,CASSGPGQGNTEAFF,TGTGCCAGCAGCGGGCCGGGACAGGGGAACACTGAAGCTTTCTTT
NA,TRBV29-1,NA,TRBJ2-3,CSVPGRWGDTQYF,TGCAGCGTGCCAGGGCGATGGGGAGATACGCAGTATTTT
NA,TRBV6-6,NA,TRBJ2-7,CASSPDFSSSYEQYF,TGTGCCAGCAGCCCTGACTTTTCTAGCTCCTACGAGCAGTACTTC
NA,TRBV28,NA,TRBJ1-1,CASSSGARNTEAFF,TGTGCCAGCAGTTCAGGGGCACGGAACACTGAAGCTTTCTTT
NA,TRBV30,NA,TRBJ1-1,CAFDRFRGEAFF,TGTGCCTTCGACAGGTTTCGAGGTGAAGCTTTCTTT
NA,TRBV30,NA,TRBJ1-3,CAFPGRRGSGNTIYF,TGTGCCTTCCCGGGACGGAGGGGATCTGGAAACACCATATATTTT
NA,TRBV5-4,NA,TRBJ2-7,CASSSPGRHEQYF,TGTGCCAGCAGCTCTCCGGGACGCCACGAGCAGTACTTC
NA,TRBV5-5,NA,TRBJ2-7,CASSFEGGLYEQYF,TGTGCCAGCAGCTTTGAAGGGGGGCTCTACGAGCAGTACTTC